Listed below are T cell receptor beta chains from one sample, sequenced in a study of cytomegalovirus exposure and HLA in healthy donors. Assay used: immunoSEQ multiplex PCR; TCRdb lists only in-frame clones, some missing. Of 210,000 or so clones detected, about 87% appear once; the ten largest clones hold about 1.2%. The sequenced material came from PBMCs. The source is a young man in good health and CMV-seronegative. Both conserved end residues are part of each CDR3. The order of the fields is D gene, J gene, V gene, CDR3 length, clone size, CDR3 DNA, CDR3 protein. A D gene is named only where the DNA matches it firmly. Only part of the rows carry a size: once, few, many, or a class if the clone is expanded.

>TRBD2|TRBJ2-5|TRBV28|17|NA
TGTGCCAGCAGGGGCGGGCGCGGCGGGGGGGCGGGTGAGACCCAGTACTTC
CASRGGRGGGAGETQYF
>NA|TRBJ2-1|TRBV4-1|12|NA
TGCGCCAGCAGCCGCGATTACAATGAGCAGTTCTTC
CASSRDYNEQFF
>NA|TRBJ1-2|TRBV7-9|15|NA
TGTTCCAGCAGCCCTGGGGGAGGGGAGAACTATGGCTACACCTTC
CSSSPGGGENYGYTF
>TRBD2|TRBJ2-1|TRBV5-1|18|NA
TGCGCCAGCAGCTCCCGAGGGCACTCTAGCGGATCCTACAATGAGCAGTTCTTC
CASSSRGHSSGSYNEQFF
>NA|TRBJ1-2|TRBV2|15|once
TGTGCCAGCACCCTAACGACAGCCTCCACTTATGGCTACACCTTC
CASTLTTASTYGYTF
>NA|TRBJ1-5|TRBV10-2|16|NA
TGCGCCAGCAGTGAGTCAAACCGGGGAAACAATCAGCCCCAGCATTTT
CASSESNRGNNQPQHF
>NA|TRBJ1-1|TRBV5-4|17|NA
TGTGCCAGCAGCTTGGGGTTAGGGGTCCAAGTGAACACTGAAGCTTTCTTT
CASSLGLGVQVNTEAFF
>NA|TRBJ1-3|TRBV28|14|NA
TGTGCCAGCAGTCCTATGAGCTCTGGAAACACCATATATTTT
CASSPMSSGNTIYF
>NA|TRBJ1-5|TRBV5-1|14|NA
TGCGCCAGCAGCTTGGGTTCGGGAGGCCAGCCCCAGCATTTT
CASSLGSGGQPQHF
>NA|TRBJ1-3|TRBV5-6|15|NA
TGCGCCAGCAGCTTGGGAACAGGGCCTGGAAACACCATATATTTT
CASSLGTGPGNTIYF
>TRBD1|TRBJ1-1|TRBV6-1|15|NA
TGTGCCAGCAGTGACTTGACAGGGGCTGGGACTGAAGCTTTCTTT
CASSDLTGAGTEAFF
>NA|TRBJ2-1|TRBV4-2|15|once
TGTGCCAGCAGCCCGGGGGCGGGGGCCAACAATGAGCAGTTCTTC
CASSPGAGANNEQFF
>TRBD2|TRBJ2-7|TRBV4-1|17|NA
TGCGCCAGCAGCCTTAGTATTATCGGGGGGTCCGTCTACGAGCAGTACTTC
CASSLSIIGGSVYEQYF
>TRBD1|TRBJ1-3|TRBV2|14|NA
TGTGCCAGCAGTTTGGACAGGCCTGGAAACACCATATATTTT
CASSLDRPGNTIYF
>NA|TRBJ1-5|TRBV7-9|15|NA
TGTGCCAGCAGCGCAGAGGGCACATTCAATCAGCCCCAGCATTTT
CASSAEGTFNQPQHF
>NA|TRBJ1-6|TRBV6-6|14|NA
TGTGCCAGCACCAAGGACAGAACGGGTTCACCCCTCCACTTT
CASTKDRTGSPLHF
>TRBD2|TRBJ2-1|TRBV9|14|NA
TGTGCCAGCACGGGCGGGAGTGGGTACAATGAGCAGTTCTTC
CASTGGSGYNEQFF
>NA|TRBJ2-7|TRBV29-1|13|NA
TGCAGCGTTGCGGCAGGGGTTTACTACGAGCAGTACTTC
CSVAAGVYYEQYF
>NA|TRBJ1-2|TRBV6-5|16|NA
TGTGCCAGCAGTTACTCCCACAGCCTCTCTAACTATGGCTACACCTTC
CASSYSHSLSNYGYTF
>NA|TRBJ2-4|TRBV30|13|few
TGTGCCTGGAGTGTAATATACGGGAACATTCAGTACTTC
CAWSVIYGNIQYF
>NA|TRBJ1-2|TRBV11-2|14|NA
TGTGCCAGCAGCCCCCGACGACAGTTTATGGGCTACACCTTC
CASSPRRQFMGYTF
>NA|TRBJ1-2|TRBV27|15|NA
TGTGCCAGCAGTCCCCGTTCAGTGACTAACTATGGCTACACCTTC
CASSPRSVTNYGYTF
>NA|TRBJ2-4|TRBV11-3|16|NA
TGTGCCAGCAGCTTAGGATCCCCGACAGTGGGGAACATTCAGTACTTC
CASSLGSPTVGNIQYF
>TRBD1|TRBJ2-2|TRBV4-1|14|NA
TGCGCCAGTAAGACAGGGATGGGAGCCGGGGAGCTGTTTTTT
CASKTGMGAGELFF
>TRBD1|TRBJ2-7|TRBV2|15|NA
TGTGCCAGCAGTCCACAGGGGGCAGGTTTCTCCGAGCAGTACTTC
CASSPQGAGFSEQYF
>TRBD2|TRBJ2-1|TRBV5-6|17|NA
TGTGCCAGCAGCCTGGTCCCCCCTAGCGGGAGGGGCAATGAGCAGTTCTTC
CASSLVPPSGRGNEQFF
>TRBD1|TRBJ2-7|TRBV19|16|NA
TGTGCCAGTTCTCAGCGAAAAGACAGGGGGCAATACGAGCAGTACTTC
CASSQRKDRGQYEQYF